This entry lists 22 T cell receptor beta chains sequenced from one sample in a study of blood T cell repertoires in COVID-19. The repertoire was sequenced with immunoSEQ multiplex PCR; TCRdb's copy has only in-frame clones and lacks some. The profile shows 40,000 to 65,000 clones, over 70% of them singletons. Sequenced: peripheral blood. These receptors were collected from a human donor with active or convalescent COVID-19. The donor label of this sample is uncertain.

This clone showed up just a few times. The rearrangement joins TRBV14 to TRBJ2-7; 9 bases are a match to TRBD1. Germline CDR1 and CDR2: SGHDN and FVKESK. The CDR3 spans 17 residues. Unmatched junction bases numbered 10, after V lost 4 bases and J lost 0 bases. In DNA form, the CDR3 reads TGTGCCAGCAGCCGTCCGGGACAGGGCCCCACCTCCTACGAGCAGTACTTC. It translates to CASSRPGQGPTSYEQYF. Filled out from reference TRBV14 and TRBJ2-7, the complete variable domain reads EAGVTQFPSHSVIEKGQTVTLRCDPISGHDNLYWYRRVMGKEIKFLLHFVKESKQDESGMPNNRFLAERTGGTYSTLKVQPAELEDSGVYFCASSRPGQGPTSYEQYFGPGTRLTVT.

The chain has TRBV5-4 and TRBJ2-6; 7 bases fit TRBD1. CDR1 is SGHNT, CDR2 YYREEE, per germline (reference sequence). This CDR3 region has 18 residues. With V trimmed by 6 bases and J by 0 bases, 12 bases remained unmatched. The CDR3 sequence: CASTAPGQRFSGANVLTF. In nucleotides, the CDR3 is TGTGCCAGCACCGCCCCGGGACAGCGATTCTCTGGGGCCAACGTCCTGACTTTC.

On this clone: One junction end disagrees with the germline gene, perhaps due to a read error. The J gene is TRBJ1-4, the V gene TRBV29-1; 7 positions agree with TRBD1. This CDR3 is 13 amino acids long. CDR1 SQVTM and CDR2 ANQGSEA come from the germline V gene. The CDR3 is CSVAEGAKEKLFF. Here the CDR3 DNA reads TGCAGCGTTGCCGAGGGGGCTAAAGAAAAACTGTTTTTT. Supplemented by reference TRBV29-1 and TRBJ1-4, the full variable domain reads SAVISQKPSRDICQRGTSLTIQCQVDSQVTMMFWYRQQPGQSLTLIATANQGSEATYESGFVIDKFPISRPNLTFSTLTVSNMSPEDSSIYLCSVAEGAKEKLFFGSGTQLSVL.

J is TRBJ1-5 and V is TRBV5-4, with D unresolved. The V and J ends lost 3 bases and 5 bases respectively, with 6 bases between them. CDR1 is SGHNT and CDR2 is YYREEE in the germline V gene (reference sequence). CDR3 length: 12 residues. The CDR3 DNA reads as TGTGCCAGCAGCTCAAGCGATCAGCCCCAGCATTTT. Its translation is CASSSSDQPQHF.

The chain is built from TRBV7-2 and TRBJ1-1, with 9 bases that match TRBD1. The CDR3 has 13 residues. Germline CDR1 reads SGHTA; CDR2 reads FQGNSA. V shed 7 bases and J 3 bases; nucleotides not matched to a gene: 3. The CDR3 sequence is CASNNRGHTEAFF. CDR3 nucleotides: TGTGCCAGCAACAACAGGGGGCACACTGAAGCTTTCTTT.

This clone has a single count. A much bigger clone sits one base away, suggesting this may be a read error. The sample has other DNA sequences that encode this CDR3 too. V gene TRBV6-5 combines with J gene TRBJ1-1; TRBD1 might be the D (6 bases). The ends were cut back, 4 bases at V and 1 base at J, with 7 bases in the middle. This CDR3 spans 13 amino acids. CDR1 is MNHEY and CDR2 is SVGAGI in the germline V gene. DNA for the CDR3: TGTGCCAGCAGTTGGGGACAGAACACTGAAGCTTTCTTT. This encodes CASSWGQNTEAFF.

The chain uses TRBV2 and TRBJ2-1, with 7 bases matching TRBD2. This CDR3 contains 15 residues. Germline CDR1 reads SNHLY; CDR2 reads FYNNEI. The V segment lost 8 bases and the J segment 4 bases; nucleotides outside the gene matches: 11. In DNA form, the CDR3 reads TGTGCCAGCCGGAAGGAGGGAGGGCCTTACAATGAGCAGTTCTTC. This translates into CASRKEGGPYNEQFF.

The J gene is TRBJ1-2, the V gene TRBV3-1 (or the pseudogene TRBV3-2); 8 bases are shared with TRBD1. With V trimmed by 1 base and J by 8 bases, 6 bases remained unmatched. Looked up from germline, CDR1 is LGHDT and CDR2 is YNNKEL (reference sequence). CDR3 length equals 14 residues. The CDR3 is CASSQAGGENGYTF. CDR3 nucleotide sequence: TGTGCCAGCAGCCAAGCAGGGGGCGAGAACGGCTACACCTTC.

The chain has TRBV7-9 and TRBJ2-2; 11 bases are a match to TRBD1. The CDR3 runs to 16 residues. Germline CDR1 SEHNR, CDR2 FQNEAQ (reference sequence). V lost 5 bases, J lost 6 bases, and 8 bases stayed unmatched. CDR3 in amino acids: CASSKDPGQGAGELFF. The CDR3 DNA is TGTGCCAGCAGCAAAGACCCGGGACAGGGGGCCGGGGAGCTGTTTTTT.

The chain combines TRBV7-9 with TRBJ1-1; D gene ambiguous. CDR3 length equals 14 residues. Germline V gene sequence: CDR1 SEHNR, CDR2 FQNEAQ (reference sequence). V dropped 5 bases and J dropped 1 base, with 11 bases sitting between them. CDR3 in DNA: TGTGCCAGCAGCCAGAGGCGGCAGAACACTGAAGCTTTCTTT. This gives the protein CASSQRRQNTEAFF.

This chain joins TRBV19 and TRBJ1-3, with TRBD1 as a possible D gene (5 bases). Trimming took 3 bases from V and 4 from J, leaving 13 bases between them. The CDR3 has 15 amino acids. Germline values: CDR1 LNHDA, CDR2 SQIVND (reference sequence). CDR3 nucleotides: TGTGCCAGTAGTATGATCAGGGTTGCGGGAAACACCATATATTTT. Encoded protein: CASSMIRVAGNTIYF.

This chain connects TRBV18 to TRBJ2-5, with a weak D call TRBD1 (6 bases). Trimming shortened V by 5 bases and J by 2 bases, and 12 bases separated the two germline ends. The CDR3 extends over 14 amino acids. The germline CDR1 and CDR2 sequences are KGHSH and LQKENI. Written as DNA, the CDR3 is TGTGCCAGCTCAGCACAACAGGGACAAGAGACCCAGTACTTC. This codes for CASSAQQGQETQYF.

V and J are TRBV10-1 and TRBJ1-2, with D possibly TRBD1 on 5 matching bases. This CDR3 contains 19 residues. The germline gives CDR1 WNHNN, CDR2 SYGVQD (reference sequence). V lost 7 bases and J lost 4, with 31 bases in between. The CDR3 coding sequence is TGCGCCAGCATTAAATGGGGAGGAGTTAGGGGCCACCTTGCCTATGGCTACACCTTC. This gives the protein CASIKWGGVRGHLAYGYTF.

The CDR3 is CAWTPPSNQPQHF. CDR3 nucleotide sequence: TGTGCCTGGACCCCCCCCAGTAACCAGCCCCAGCATTTT. The chain employs TRBV30 and TRBJ1-5; D is unclear. V was cut by 4 bases and J by 7 bases, with 14 bases left in between. The germline CDR1 and CDR2 sequences are GTSNPN and SVGIG (reference sequence). CDR3 size: 13 residues.

This clone is a singleton in its sample. The gene calls are TRBV28 and TRBJ2-3, with TRBD2 matching over 14 bases. The CDR3 extends over 23 amino acids. Germline loops: CDR1 MDHEN, CDR2 SYDVKM. V trimming: 5 bases; J trimming: 2 bases; junction bases outside the gene matches: 24. In DNA, the CDR3 is TGTGCCAGCAGTGACACAGGGTATGGGACTAGCGGGAGAGCGCGGGGGGCCACAGATACGCAGTATTTT. This codes for CASSDTGYGTSGRARGATDTQYF.

The rearrangement joins TRBV5-1 to TRBJ2-1; TRBD2 matches 8 bases. J was trimmed by 8 bases and V by 2 bases; bases with no gene match: 15. This CDR3 contains 17 residues. Germline V gene sequence: CDR1 SGHRS, CDR2 YFSETQ. The DNA of the CDR3 is TGCGCCAGCAGCTTAAGGAGTAGCGGGATGGCCCAGGATGAGCAGTTCTTC. Residues: CASSLRSSGMAQDEQFF.

This clone was counted a single time. V gene TRBV5-6 combines with J gene TRBJ2-3; 8 positions match TRBD2. Germline lookup yields CDR1 SGHDT and CDR2 YYEEEE. The CDR3 is 15 residues long. J was trimmed by 11 bases and V by 0 bases; bases with no gene match: 11. CDR3 DNA: TGTGCCAGCAGCTTGGTTGCGGGAGGCCCCCGTGGGCAGTATTTT. Encoded protein: CASSLVAGGPRGQYF.

This clone was detected only once. The gene calls are TRBV2 and TRBJ1-2, with TRBD1 matching 8 bases. This CDR3 is built from 15 residues. V gave up 1 base and J gave up 5 bases; unmatched junction bases: 6. Germline CDR1 is SNHLY and CDR2 is FYNNEI. The CDR3 coding sequence is TGTGCCAGCAGTGAAGGGAGTGACAGGGGTTATGGCTACACCTTC. Translated: CASSEGSDRGYGYTF.

This clone came up a few times. The chain has TRBV2 and TRBJ2-5, with 7 bases that match TRBD1. The CDR3 has 15 amino acids. J was trimmed by 9 bases and V by 3 bases; bases with no gene match: 13. CDR1 is SNHLY, CDR2 FYNNEI, per germline. The CDR3 region is CASSEGDRDLEAQYF. CDR3 bases: TGTGCCAGCAGTGAGGGAGACAGGGACCTCGAGGCCCAGTACTTC.

V gene TRBV9 combines with J gene TRBJ2-2; D possibly corresponds to TRBD1 (6 bases). This CDR3 has 15 amino acids. V lost 0 bases, J lost 7 bases, and 13 bases lay in between. Germline CDR1 is SGDLS and CDR2 is YYNGEE. The DNA of the CDR3 is TGTGCCAGCAGCGTAGCCCTAGGGGGAGTCGGGGAGCTGTTTTTT. This sequence encodes CASSVALGGVGELFF.

The rearrangement joins TRBV28 to TRBJ2-7; TRBD2 matches at 12 bases. The CDR3 runs to 15 residues. Trimming took 7 bases from V and 5 from J; bases not matched to a gene: 9. Germline CDR1 reads MDHEN; CDR2 reads SYDVKM. The CDR3 sequence is CASKTSGRQFNEQYF. In DNA, the CDR3 is TGTGCCAGCAAGACTAGCGGGAGACAATTCAACGAGCAGTACTTC.

The chain joins TRBV30 to TRBJ1-6; TRBD1 aligns across 7 bases. V shed 3 bases and J 4 bases; nucleotides not matched to a gene: 3. There are 14 residues in the CDR3. CDR1 and CDR2 (germline): GTSNPN, SVGIG (reference sequence). The CDR3 DNA is TGTGCCTGGAGGGCGGGACAGTATAATTCACCCCTCCACTTT. Its translation is CAWRAGQYNSPLHF.